Given below is one T cell receptor (beta chain) in context. V lost 3 bases and J 4 bases, leaving 19 bases between the germline ends. The CDR3 is 17 residues long. Germline V CDR1 and CDR2: KGHSH, LQKENI. Produced via immunoSEQ multiplex PCR; TCRdb's table is partial and in-frame only. The data contain a few hundred thousand clones, 80% to 90% of them singletons. These data belong to a study of blood T cell repertoires in COVID-19. Study information: Some COVID-19 samples were acute and others convalescent; all came from the United States, Italy and Spain.

The study drew participants aged about 18 to 90 years from 20 to 30 US areas. Donors in Cohort 3 who had recovered were those with two negative PCRs, healthcare professional clearance, or resolution of their symptoms. Sequencing was carried out using PBMCs or T cells enriched from blood (not recorded which). This sequence was found in a man between 25 and 39 years old who had recovered from COVID-19. The rearrangement joins TRBV18 to TRBJ1-3; D is possibly TRBD1 (5 bases). CDR3 DNA sequence: TGTGCCAGCTCACCCAACCCGGGCGGGACGGCCGGAAACACCATATATTTT. It translates to CASSPNPGGTAGNTIYF.